This paragraph covers one T cell receptor beta chain sequence. This entry is derived from a study of blood T cell repertoires in COVID-19. About the study: T cells, B-cell-depleted T cells, or PBMCs supplied cDNA or gDNA.

In the authors' workflow: Using reference gene primer amplification, nucleated cell counts were estimated. Generated by immunoSEQ multiplex PCR, the TCRdb table keeps only in-frame clones and is missing some. V, J and clone size derive from that table, while D and trimming were established from the DNA sequence. Found here are 150,000 to 200,000 clones, about three quarters of them singletons; the top ten hold approximately 27%. V was pared by 7 bases and J by 5 bases, with 5 bases of the junction left unmatched. The CDR3 is 13 amino acids. CDR1 is MNHNY, CDR2 SVGAGI, per germline (reference sequence).

The chain links TRBV6-6 to TRBJ1-5, with 7 bases identical to TRBD1. This receptor was identified in a woman between 65 and 79 years old with acute or convalescent COVID-19. The sample comprised peripheral blood. The CDR3 sequence is CASTPRGHQPQHF. DNA for the CDR3: TGTGCCAGCACCCCGAGGGGGCATCAGCCCCAGCATTTT.